One sample yielded the 20 T cell receptor beta chains listed below, sequenced in a study of blood T cell repertoires in COVID-19. TCRdb's copy holds only in-frame clones and misses some; the assay was immunoSEQ multiplex PCR. The sample consists of about 98,000 clones, 82% of them appearing once. Material for sequencing was peripheral blood. The receptors shown here come from a man between 70 and 80 years old with active or convalescent COVID-19.

The chain combines TRBV11-1 with TRBJ1-1; D is possibly TRBD1 (6 bases). Germline V CDR1 and CDR2: SGHAT, FQDESV (reference sequence). Trimming left V 5 bases short and J 0 bases short, with 13 bases between. The CDR3 is made up of 15 amino acids. CDR3 nucleotides: TGTGCCAGCAGCCGCACAGGGCGATTGAACACTGAAGCTTTCTTT. Translating it yields CASSRTGRLNTEAFF.

The rearrangement links TRBV6-5 to TRBJ2-3; TRBD2 might be the D (5 bases). Germline-derived CDR1 and CDR2 are MNHEY and SVGAGI. Trimming removed 8 bases from V and 9 bases from J, with 12 bases in between. This CDR3 has 11 amino acids. The DNA of the CDR3 is TGTGCCAGCCTTTCCCGGAGGACGCAGTATTTT. Translated: CASLSRRTQYF.

V gene TRBV29-1 combines with J gene TRBJ2-6; D is possibly TRBD1 (6 bases). V was pared by 2 bases and J by 1 base, with 12 bases between. CDR1 is SQVTM, CDR2 ANQGSEA, per germline. CDR3 size: 16 residues. CDR3 nucleotides: TGCAGCGTTGAATCAGCAGGGGAGTCTGGGGCCAACGTCCTGACTTTC. Amino acid sequence: CSVESAGESGANVLTF.

This rearrangement joins TRBV6-2 or TRBV6-3 to TRBJ2-5; TRBD1 matches 8 bases. The CDR3 is 15 residues long. Germline V gene lookup returns CDR1 MNHEY and CDR2 SVGEGT. Trimming removed 5 bases from V and 5 bases from J; junction bases left unmatched: 10. Here the CDR3 DNA reads TGTGCCAGCAGTCGAACAGGGGGTTCGGGGGAGACCCAGTACTTC. This encodes CASSRTGGSGETQYF.

The CDR3 spells CASSLTENTEAFF. Here the CDR3 DNA reads TGTGCCAGCAGCTTAACAGAAAACACTGAAGCTTTCTTT. The J gene is TRBJ1-1, the V gene TRBV7-2; no definite D call. CDR1 and CDR2 (germline): SGHTA, FQGNSA. V was cut by 2 bases and J by 2 bases, with 6 bases left in between. This CDR3 spans 13 amino acids.

This clone was seen a handful of times. The chain has TRBV12-5 and TRBJ1-6; D unclear. CDR3 size: 11 residues. V was shortened by 7 bases and J by 9 bases, with 7 bases between the two germline ends. Germline assignment: CDR1 LGHNT and CDR2 FRNRAP. The DNA of the CDR3 is TGTGCTAGTGTTACTGGTTCACCCCTCCACTTT. It encodes CASVTGSPLHF. The full variable domain, completed using reference TRBV12-5 and TRBJ1-6, is DARVTQTPRHKVTEMGQEVTMRCQPILGHNTVFWYRQTMMQGLELLAYFRNRAPLDDSGMPKDRFSAEMPDATLATLKIQPSEPRDSAVYFCASVTGSPLHFGNGTRLTVT.

The chain links TRBV11-3 to TRBJ2-7, with unresolved D. V was trimmed by 2 bases and J by 3 bases, leaving 8 bases between them. The V gene's germline CDR1 is SGHNT and CDR2 YENEEA. This CDR3 is 13 amino acids long. In DNA form, the CDR3 reads TGTGCCAGCAGCTTAACAGCCTACTACGAGCAGTACTTC. Amino acids: CASSLTAYYEQYF. The full variable domain, in which reference TRBV11-3 and TRBJ2-7 provide the parts outside the CDR3, is EAGVVQSPRYKIIEKKQPVAFWCNPISGHNTLYWYLQNLGQGPELLIRYENEEAVDDSQLPKDRFSAERLKGVDSTLKIQPAELGDSAVYLCASSLTAYYEQYFGPGTRLTVT.

J is TRBJ1-5 and V is TRBV12-3 or TRBV12-4; no clear D gene. V lost 5 bases and J 2 bases, leaving 7 bases between the germline ends. The CDR3 spans 13 residues. The CDR3 nucleotides are TGTGCCAGCAGTAGGGAGGGCAATCAGCCCCAGCATTTT. It codes for CASSREGNQPQHF.

The chain employs TRBV6-4 and TRBJ1-1; weak D call: TRBD1 (6 bases). Per germline, CDR1 MRHNA and CDR2 SNTAGT. CDR3 length: 13 residues. V lost 4 bases, J lost 8 bases, and 14 bases lay in between. The CDR3 region is CASSGTQGSEAFF. The DNA of the CDR3 is TGTGCCAGCAGTGGCACACAGGGATCCGAAGCTTTCTTT.

This sequence joins TRBV4-1 and TRBJ2-2, with TRBD1 as a possible D gene (6 bases). The V gene's germline CDR1 is MGHRA and CDR2 YSYEKL. Deletions cut 0 bases from V and 7 bases from J, with 12 bases between. The CDR3 runs 15 residues. This CDR3 is CASSQDHSGVGELFF. The CDR3 DNA follows: TGCGCCAGCAGCCAAGATCATTCAGGGGTCGGGGAGCTGTTTTTT.

The J gene is TRBJ2-5, the V gene TRBV9; TRBD1 matches at 7 bases. Germline loops: CDR1 SGDLS, CDR2 YYNGEE. J was trimmed by 2 bases and V by 3 bases; bases with no gene match: 4. The CDR3 contains 14 residues. The CDR3 here is CASSGGQPQETQYF. In nucleotides, the CDR3 is TGTGCCAGCAGCGGGGGACAGCCACAAGAGACCCAGTACTTC.

The chain has TRBV30 and TRBJ1-4; TRBD1 aligns across 10 bases. This CDR3 has 16 residues. With 2 bases clipped from V and 4 bases from J, the junction kept 7 bases outside the gene matches. In germline, CDR1 is GTSNPN, CDR2 SVGIG (reference sequence). The DNA of the CDR3 is TGTGCCTGGAGTAAGGGACAGGGGAGACTTAATGAAAAACTGTTTTTT. Translation gives CAWSKGQGRLNEKLFF.

The chain employs TRBV18 and TRBJ1-4; 7 bases map to TRBD1. CDR1 is KGHSH, CDR2 LQKENI, per germline. The V gene end was trimmed by 1 base and the J gene end by 8 bases; junction bases not matched to a gene: 4. This CDR3 spans 14 amino acids. CDR3 nucleotides: TGTGCCAGCTCACCACAGGGGGCGTTGGAAAAACTGTTTTTT. This sequence encodes CASSPQGALEKLFF.

This clone has ten or more counts. J is TRBJ2-2 and V is TRBV28; possible D gene TRBD2, 5 bases. The V end was cut by 5 bases, the J end by 1 base, with 14 bases between. This CDR3 has 16 amino acids. Looked up from germline, CDR1 is MDHEN and CDR2 is SYDVKM. For the CDR3, the DNA is TGTGCCAGCAGTCCCACGGTAGCGAGGAACACCGGGGAGCTGTTTTTT. It yields the protein CASSPTVARNTGELFF.

This clone was recorded once. This sequence joins TRBV13 and TRBJ2-2; tentative D call: TRBD1 (5 bases). The CDR3 covers 14 residues. Germline V gene lookup returns CDR1 PRHDT and CDR2 FYEKMQ (reference sequence). The germline V and J ends were trimmed by 5 bases and 4 bases, with 11 bases remaining between them. CDR3 residues: CASSPQGVTGELFF. The CDR3 nucleotides read TGTGCCAGCAGCCCCCAGGGCGTCACCGGGGAGCTGTTTTTT.

This CDR3 reads CAWSGGHTEAFF. CDR3 coding DNA: TGTGCCTGGAGTGGCGGCCACACTGAAGCTTTCTTT. The chain couples TRBV30 to TRBJ1-1; no reliable D call. Germline-derived CDR1 and CDR2 are GTSNPN and SVGIG (reference sequence). Trimming cost V 1 base and J 3 bases, with 6 bases left between them. The CDR3 runs to 12 residues.

The chain carries TRBV6-5 and TRBJ2-2, with TRBD1 matching over 10 bases. The V segment lost 2 bases and the J segment 5 bases; nucleotides outside the gene matches: 5. The germline gives CDR1 MNHEY, CDR2 SVGAGI. CDR3 length equals 16 residues. This CDR3 is CASSYGGQGLTGELFF. CDR3 nucleotide sequence: TGTGCCAGCAGTTACGGGGGACAGGGGCTGACCGGGGAGCTGTTTTTT.

This chain connects TRBV11-2 to TRBJ2-1; TRBD2 is a possible D gene (5 bases). V shed 1 base and J shed 10 bases, with 14 bases lying between them. Looked up from germline, CDR1 is SGHAT and CDR2 is FQNNGV. CDR3 length: 14 residues. Written as DNA, the CDR3 is TGTGCCAGCAGCTTAGGAACTGGGAGTAGGGAGCAGTTCTTC. Residues: CASSLGTGSREQFF.

This chain's CDR3 is CASSGAHGTQYF. The CDR3 bases are TGCGCCAGCAGTGGGGCCCATGGGACCCAGTACTTC. The V and J genes are TRBV4-1 and TRBJ2-5, with a weak D call TRBD1 (5 bases). Germline V gives CDR1 MGHRA, CDR2 YSYEKL. Trimming cost V 6 bases and J 7 bases, with 12 bases left between them. This CDR3 region has 12 residues.

V and J are TRBV6-2 or TRBV6-3 and TRBJ1-5; D is unclear. The CDR3 extends over 15 amino acids. Trimming stripped 5 bases from V and 0 bases from J, with 11 bases between. Germline CDR1 reads MNHEY; CDR2 reads SVGEGT. CDR3 sequence (DNA): TGTGCCAGCAGTCGGACTGAGCATAGCAATCAGCCCCAGCATTTT. Translating it yields CASSRTEHSNQPQHF.